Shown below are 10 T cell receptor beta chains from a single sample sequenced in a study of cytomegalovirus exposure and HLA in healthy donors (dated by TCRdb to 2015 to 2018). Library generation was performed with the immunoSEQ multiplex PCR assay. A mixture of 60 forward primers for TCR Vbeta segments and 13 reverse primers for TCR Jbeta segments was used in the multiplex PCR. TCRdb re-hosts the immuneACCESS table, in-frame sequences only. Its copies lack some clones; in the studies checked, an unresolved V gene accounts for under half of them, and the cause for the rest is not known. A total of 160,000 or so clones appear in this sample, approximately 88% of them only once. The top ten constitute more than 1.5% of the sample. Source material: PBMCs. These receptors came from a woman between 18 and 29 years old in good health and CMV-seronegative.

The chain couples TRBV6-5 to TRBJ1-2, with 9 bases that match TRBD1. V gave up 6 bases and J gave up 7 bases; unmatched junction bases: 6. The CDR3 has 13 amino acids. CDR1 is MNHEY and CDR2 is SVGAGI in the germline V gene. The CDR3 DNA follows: TGTGCCAGCAGGCAACAGGGGGCGCCTGGCTACACCTTC. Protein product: CASRQQGAPGYTF.

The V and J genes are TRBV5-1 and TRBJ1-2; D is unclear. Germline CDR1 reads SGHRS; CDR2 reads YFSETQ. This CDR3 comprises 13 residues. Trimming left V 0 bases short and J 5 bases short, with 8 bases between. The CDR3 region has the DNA TGCGCCAGCAGCTTGGGTCCGGAGTATGGCTACACCTTC. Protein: CASSLGPEYGYTF.

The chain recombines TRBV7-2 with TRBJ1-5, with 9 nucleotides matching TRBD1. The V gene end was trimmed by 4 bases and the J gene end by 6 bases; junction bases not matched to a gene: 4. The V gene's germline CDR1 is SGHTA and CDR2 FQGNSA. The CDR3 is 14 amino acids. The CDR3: CASSYRQGGQPQHF. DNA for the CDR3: TGTGCCAGCAGCTACCGACAGGGGGGTCAGCCCCAGCATTTT.

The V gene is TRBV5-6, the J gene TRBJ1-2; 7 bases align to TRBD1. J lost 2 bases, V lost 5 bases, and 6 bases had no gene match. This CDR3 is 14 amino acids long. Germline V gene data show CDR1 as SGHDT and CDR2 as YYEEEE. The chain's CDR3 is CASRSQGGNYGYTF. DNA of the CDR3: TGTGCCAGCAGGAGTCAGGGGGGCAACTATGGCTACACCTTC.

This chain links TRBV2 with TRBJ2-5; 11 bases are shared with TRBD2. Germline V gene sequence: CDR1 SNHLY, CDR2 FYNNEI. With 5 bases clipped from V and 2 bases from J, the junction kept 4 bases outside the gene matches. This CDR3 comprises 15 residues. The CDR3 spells CASSLAGGLQETQYF. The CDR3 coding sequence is TGTGCCAGCAGTTTAGCGGGGGGGCTGCAAGAGACCCAGTACTTC. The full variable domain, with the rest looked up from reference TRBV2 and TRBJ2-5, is EPEVTQTPSHQVTQMGQEVILRCVPISNHLYFYWYRQILGQKVEFLVSFYNNEISEKSEIFDDQFSVERPDGSNFTLKIRSTKLEDSAMYFCASSLAGGLQETQYFGPGTRLLVL.

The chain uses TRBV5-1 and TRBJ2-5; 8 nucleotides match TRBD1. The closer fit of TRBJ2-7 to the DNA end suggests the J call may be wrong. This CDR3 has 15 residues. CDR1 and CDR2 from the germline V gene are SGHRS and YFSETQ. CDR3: CASSLEARQGSEQYF. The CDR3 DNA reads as TGCGCCAGCAGCTTGGAAGCGAGACAGGGGTCCGAGCAGTACTTC.

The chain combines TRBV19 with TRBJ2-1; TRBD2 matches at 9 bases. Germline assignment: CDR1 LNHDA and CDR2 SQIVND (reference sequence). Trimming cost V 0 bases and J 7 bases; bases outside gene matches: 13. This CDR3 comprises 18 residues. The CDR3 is CASSIENPWSGGLNEQFF. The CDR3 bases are TGTGCCAGTAGTATAGAGAACCCGTGGAGCGGGGGGTTAAATGAGCAGTTCTTC.

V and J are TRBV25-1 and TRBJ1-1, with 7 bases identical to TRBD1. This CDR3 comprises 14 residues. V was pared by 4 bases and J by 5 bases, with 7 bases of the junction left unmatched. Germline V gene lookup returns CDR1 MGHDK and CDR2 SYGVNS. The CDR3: CASSAQGSLTEAFF. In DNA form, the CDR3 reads TGTGCCAGCAGTGCACAGGGGAGTTTGACTGAAGCTTTCTTT.

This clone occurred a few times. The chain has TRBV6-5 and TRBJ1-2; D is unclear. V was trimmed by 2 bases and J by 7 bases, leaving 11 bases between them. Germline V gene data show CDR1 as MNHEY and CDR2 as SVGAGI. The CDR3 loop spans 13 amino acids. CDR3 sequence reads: CASSYEGGSGYTF. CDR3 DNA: TGTGCCAGCAGTTACGAGGGTGGTAGTGGCTACACCTTC.

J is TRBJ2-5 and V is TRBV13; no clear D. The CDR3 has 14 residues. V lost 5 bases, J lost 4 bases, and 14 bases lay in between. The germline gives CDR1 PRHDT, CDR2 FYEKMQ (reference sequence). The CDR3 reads CASSQTVPGETQYF. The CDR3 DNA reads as TGTGCCAGCAGCCAAACTGTCCCCGGAGAGACCCAGTACTTC.